These 26 T cell receptor beta chains were sequenced from one sample in a study of T-cell reconstitution after alpha-beta-depleted transplantation in children. Unique molecular identifiers were incorporated into the prepared TCRbeta library. TCRdb reprocessed the PCR reads via MiXCR and lists one record per CDR3 protein. The sample records 250,000 or so distinct CDR3 sequences, more than 20% being singletons. The sequenced sample was PBMCs, mostly from graft donor cells, obtained 360 days after TCRalphabeta/CD19-depleted stem cell transplant. Receptor source: a female patient aged 2-10 years who had a stem cell transplant for congenital amegakaryocytic thrombocytopenia, so the T cells may come from the graft donor.

The gene calls are TRBV12-3 or TRBV12-4 and TRBJ2-3, with no clear D. The CDR3 runs 12 residues. Trimming stripped 7 bases from V and 2 bases from J, with 7 bases between. CDR3 in DNA: TGTGCCAGCACTGGAGTCACAGATACGCAGTATTTT. It specifies CASTGVTDTQYF.

This clonotype was counted only a few times. The chain combines TRBV5-1 with TRBJ2-7; 7 bases fit TRBD2. The V gene end was trimmed by 0 bases and the J gene end by 1 base; junction bases not matched to a gene: 4. Per germline, CDR1 SGHRS and CDR2 YFSETQ. This CDR3 is built from 15 residues. The CDR3 DNA sequence: TGCGCCAGCAGCTTGGTCCTAGCGGCATCCTACGAGCAGTACTTC. It codes for CASSLVLAASYEQYF.

There are a few counts of this clonotype. The V call is TRBV20-1, the J call TRBJ2-7; TRBD2 agrees at 10 bases. The CDR3 has 13 residues. Looked up from germline, CDR1 is DFQATT and CDR2 is SNEGSKA (reference sequence). Trimming removed 6 bases from V and 5 bases from J; junction bases left unmatched: 7. The CDR3: CSANSGGPNEQYF. CDR3 bases: TGCAGTGCGAATAGCGGGGGGCCCAACGAGCAGTACTTC.

The table lists this clonotype with a few counts. The chain employs TRBV6-5 and TRBJ2-2; 8 bases align to TRBD2. The CDR3 length is 16 residues. CDR1 MNHEY and CDR2 SVGAGI come from the germline V gene. Losses at the gene ends were 4 bases for V and 9 bases for J; bases not matched to a gene: 13. In nucleotides, the CDR3 is TGTGCCAGCAGTTTTATGGCGGGGGGATATCACCGGGAGCTGTTTTTT. Amino acid sequence: CASSFMAGGYHRELFF.

The V and J genes are TRBV10-3 and TRBJ2-2; 8 bases line up with TRBD2. Germline V gene sequence: CDR1 ENHRY, CDR2 SYGVKD. J lost 3 bases, V lost 2 bases, and 8 bases had no gene match. This CDR3 is 17 amino acids long. The CDR3 DNA follows: TGTGCCATCAGTGAGCTCGGGAGGGGGGCGTACACCGGGGAGCTGTTTTTT. This translates into CAISELGRGAYTGELFF.

This sequence joins TRBV20-1 and TRBJ2-7, with 9 bases aligning to TRBD2. This CDR3 is built from 15 residues. From germline, CDR1 is DFQATT and CDR2 SNEGSKA (reference sequence). The CDR3 sequence is CSLLNPSGASYEQYF. The CDR3 DNA sequence: TGCAGCCTACTCAACCCTAGCGGGGCCTCCTACGAGCAGTACTTC.

This clonotype was counted between two and nine times. This chain links TRBV4-2 with TRBJ2-2, with D uncertain. CDR3 length equals 15 residues. Germline CDR1 is LGHNA and CDR2 is YNFKEQ. V was shortened by 0 bases and J by 1 base, with 6 bases between the two germline ends. CDR3 DNA sequence: TGTGCCAGCAGCCAAGATCAAAAGAACACCGGGGAGCTGTTTTTT. Encoded protein: CASSQDQKNTGELFF.

This chain connects TRBV20-1 to TRBJ2-3; tentative D call: TRBD1 (6 bases). V lost 8 bases and J 1 base, leaving 13 bases between the germline ends. The CDR3 length is 13 residues. Per the germline V gene, CDR1 is DFQATT and CDR2 is SNEGSKA (reference sequence). CDR3 sequence reads: CSPWTVGTDTQYF. The DNA for the CDR3 is TGCAGTCCGTGGACAGTAGGCACAGATACGCAGTATTTT.

The gene calls are TRBV7-8 and TRBJ2-7; D gene uncertain. This CDR3 contains 15 residues. Germline-derived CDR1 and CDR2 are SGHVS and FQNEAQ. The ends were cut back, 1 base at V and 0 bases at J, with 10 bases in the middle. The DNA of the CDR3 is TGTGCCAGCAGCTTAGTTTTCCTTGTCTCCTACGAGCAGTACTTC. It encodes CASSLVFLVSYEQYF.

The rearrangement uses TRBV27 and TRBJ1-4; 7 bases map to TRBD1. The germline gives CDR1 MNHEY, CDR2 SMNVEV (reference sequence). The CDR3 extends over 14 amino acids. V trimming: 6 bases; J trimming: 7 bases; junction bases outside the gene matches: 8. As DNA, the CDR3 is TGTGCCAGCAGGCCGACAGGGTTTAGTGAAAAACTGTTTTTT. Encoded protein: CASRPTGFSEKLFF.

This clonotype was detected only a few times. The chain has TRBV6-1 and TRBJ2-3; D unclear. The CDR3 is 14 amino acids. Trimming shortened V by 1 base and J by 5 bases, and 10 bases separated the two germline ends. Germline CDR1 is MNHNS and CDR2 is SASEGT. The CDR3 coding sequence is TGTGCCAGCAGTGAAGACTACGACCGAGATACGCAGTATTTT. This sequence encodes CASSEDYDRDTQYF.

This clonotype was detected only a few times. The chain carries TRBV5-1 and TRBJ1-1; 7 nucleotides line up with TRBD1. V gave up 0 bases and J gave up 2 bases; unmatched junction bases: 7. Germline lookup yields CDR1 SGHRS and CDR2 YFSETQ. CDR3 size: 16 residues. The CDR3 protein is CASSLDRGVGNTEAFF. The CDR3 DNA sequence: TGCGCCAGCAGCTTGGACAGGGGAGTTGGTAACACTGAAGCTTTCTTT.

In this sample, this clonotype turned up many times. The J gene is TRBJ2-2, the V gene TRBV3-1, with unresolved D. The length of the CDR3 is 15 residues. V lost 0 bases and J 6 bases, leaving 11 bases between the germline ends. Germline lookup yields CDR1 LGHDT and CDR2 YNNKEL (reference sequence). The CDR3 bases are TGTGCCAGCAGCCAAGAAGTGATAGGGTCCGGGGAGCTGTTTTTT. Translating gives CASSQEVIGSGELFF.

This sequence joins TRBV20-1 and TRBJ2-3, with 11 positions matching TRBD2. V shed 6 bases, J shed 4 bases, and the junction held 12 bases outside the gene matches. Per the germline V gene, CDR1 is DFQATT and CDR2 is SNEGSKA (reference sequence). The CDR3 sequence is 16 residues long. The CDR3 region is CSANALLAGVADTQYF. The CDR3 region has the DNA TGCAGTGCCAACGCCCTACTAGCGGGAGTGGCAGATACGCAGTATTTT.

This sequence joins TRBV24-1 and TRBJ2-1, with D perhaps matching TRBD2 (6 bases). Germline V lookup: CDR1 KGHDR, CDR2 SFDVKD. The length of the CDR3 is 16 residues. Trimming left V 0 bases short and J 5 bases short, with 13 bases between. The CDR3 DNA follows: TGTGCCACCAGTGATTTGCCCCGAGGAGGGGACAATGAGCAGTTCTTC. Amino acids: CATSDLPRGGDNEQFF.

This clonotype has more than one count but fewer than ten. The V and J genes are TRBV25-1 and TRBJ2-7; TRBD2 matches at 7 bases. The CDR3 extends over 14 amino acids. V trimming: 5 bases; J trimming: 5 bases; junction bases outside the gene matches: 9. The germline V gene has CDR1 MGHDK and CDR2 SYGVNS. Here the CDR3 reads CASSTAAGVHEQYF. The CDR3 DNA follows: TGTGCCAGCAGTACCGCGGCGGGGGTCCACGAGCAGTACTTC.

DNA for the CDR3: TGTGCCAGCTGCCGTCCCGGCACAGGGGCCTCTGGCTACACCTTC. It yields the protein CASCRPGTGASGYTF. The chain is built from TRBV3-1 and TRBJ1-2, with TRBD1 matching 7 bases. Germline-derived CDR1 and CDR2 are LGHDT and YNNKEL (reference sequence). V lost 8 bases, J lost 7 bases, and 16 bases stayed unmatched. This CDR3 has 15 amino acids.

This clonotype has more than one count but fewer than ten. This chain joins TRBV3-1 and TRBJ2-1; 8 positions agree with TRBD2. Germline V lookup: CDR1 LGHDT, CDR2 YNNKEL (reference sequence). The CDR3 totals 15 residues. V trimming: 3 bases; J trimming: 2 bases; junction bases outside the gene matches: 3. CDR3 residues: CASSQRGDTYNEQFF. In DNA, the CDR3 is TGTGCCAGCAGCCAGCGGGGGGACACCTACAATGAGCAGTTCTTC.

This clonotype was seen more than once but under ten times. The CDR3 reads CASSQDILAGPFYEQYF. The CDR3 DNA is TGTGCCAGCAGCCAAGATATTCTAGCGGGACCTTTCTACGAGCAGTACTTC. The chain recombines TRBV14 with TRBJ2-7; 9 bases line up with TRBD2. From germline, CDR1 is SGHDN and CDR2 FVKESK. The CDR3 is 17 amino acids. The ends lost 0 bases at V and 3 bases at J; junction bases unmatched: 9.

This clonotype was counted a few times. This chain uses TRBV5-1 with TRBJ2-3; 14 bases align to TRBD2. The length of the CDR3 is 20 residues. Germline-derived CDR1 and CDR2 are SGHRS and YFSETQ. The trim removed 0 bases at V and 0 bases at J, leaving 9 bases unmatched. This chain's CDR3 is CASSLVGLAGGTPSTDTQYF. Written as DNA, the CDR3 is TGCGCCAGCAGCTTGGTTGGACTAGCGGGGGGCACACCTAGCACAGATACGCAGTATTTT.

The chain uses TRBV7-9 and TRBJ1-1, with D maybe TRBD1 (5 bases). Germline V gene lookup returns CDR1 SEHNR and CDR2 FQNEAQ (reference sequence). The V end lost 5 bases, the J end lost 6 bases, and 16 bases lay between the germline ends. This CDR3 comprises 14 residues. The chain's CDR3 is CASSQKDINPEAFF. The CDR3 DNA reads TGTGCCAGCAGCCAAAAGGACATTAACCCTGAAGCTTTCTTT.

V usage is TRBV18 and J usage is TRBJ2-7; 8 bases line up with TRBD2. The germline V gene encodes CDR1 KGHSH and CDR2 LQKENI. V shed 6 bases and J 1 base; nucleotides not matched to a gene: 8. This CDR3 comprises 15 residues. Written as DNA, the CDR3 is TGTGCCAGCTCCCCGGGGGGGGCTCTTTCCTACGAGCAGTACTTC. The encoded protein is CASSPGGALSYEQYF.

This clonotype has only one observation. The CDR3, as DNA: TGCAGTGCTAGTCATCTAGATAGTAGTCCCCGTCTCCTCTCCTACAATGAGCAGTTCTTC. Protein sequence: CSASHLDSSPRLLSYNEQFF. J is TRBJ2-1 and V is TRBV20-1, with D unclear. Between the trimmed V and J ends, which lost 3 bases and 0 bases, there was a span of 27 bases. In germline, CDR1 is DFQATT, CDR2 SNEGSKA (reference sequence). There are 20 residues in the CDR3.

This sequence joins TRBV5-1 and TRBJ2-3, with D perhaps TRBD2 (6 bases). V lost 0 bases and J lost 5, with 10 bases in between. The CDR3 contains 14 residues. Germline values: CDR1 SGHRS, CDR2 YFSETQ. The DNA for the CDR3 is TGCGCCAGCAGCTTGGTGATGCGGGAAGATACGCAGTATTTT. Amino acid sequence: CASSLVMREDTQYF.

The gene calls are TRBV10-3 and TRBJ2-5; 10 positions agree with TRBD2. The CDR3 covers 17 residues. J was trimmed by 4 bases and V by 4 bases; bases with no gene match: 12. Germline loops: CDR1 ENHRY, CDR2 SYGVKD. The CDR3 here is CAISGFGEREGSETQYF. CDR3 nucleotide sequence: TGTGCCATCAGTGGATTTGGGGAGCGGGAGGGCTCAGAGACCCAGTACTTC.

This clonotype was seen a few times. The chain is built from TRBV5-1 and TRBJ2-1; D may be TRBD1 or TRBD2 (5 bases each). V was shortened by 1 base and J by 7 bases, with 21 bases between the two germline ends. The CDR3 spans 17 residues. Germline CDR1 reads SGHRS; CDR2 reads YFSETQ. The CDR3 DNA reads TGCGCCAGCAGCTTGTATCGGCCGGGGCGGGCAACAAATGAGCAGTTCTTC. Protein: CASSLYRPGRATNEQFF.